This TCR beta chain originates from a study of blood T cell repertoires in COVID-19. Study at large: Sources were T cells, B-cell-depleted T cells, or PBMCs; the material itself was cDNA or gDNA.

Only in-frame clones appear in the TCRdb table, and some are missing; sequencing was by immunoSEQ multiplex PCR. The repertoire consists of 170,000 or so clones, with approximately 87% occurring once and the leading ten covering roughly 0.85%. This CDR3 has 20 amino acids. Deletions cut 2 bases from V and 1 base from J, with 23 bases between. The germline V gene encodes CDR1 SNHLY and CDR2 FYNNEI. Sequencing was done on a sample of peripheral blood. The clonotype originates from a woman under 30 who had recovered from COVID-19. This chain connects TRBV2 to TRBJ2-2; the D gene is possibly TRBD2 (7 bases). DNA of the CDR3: TGTGCCAGCAGTGAATTAGGGGGGGTCATTAGCGGACAGAACACCGGGGAGCTGTTTTTT. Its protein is CASSELGGVISGQNTGELFF. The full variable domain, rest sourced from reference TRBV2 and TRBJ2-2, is EPEVTQTPSHQVTQMGQEVILRCVPISNHLYFYWYRQILGQKVEFLVSFYNNEISEKSEIFDDQFSVERPDGSNFTLKIRSTKLEDSAMYFCASSELGGVISGQNTGELFFGEGSRLTVL.